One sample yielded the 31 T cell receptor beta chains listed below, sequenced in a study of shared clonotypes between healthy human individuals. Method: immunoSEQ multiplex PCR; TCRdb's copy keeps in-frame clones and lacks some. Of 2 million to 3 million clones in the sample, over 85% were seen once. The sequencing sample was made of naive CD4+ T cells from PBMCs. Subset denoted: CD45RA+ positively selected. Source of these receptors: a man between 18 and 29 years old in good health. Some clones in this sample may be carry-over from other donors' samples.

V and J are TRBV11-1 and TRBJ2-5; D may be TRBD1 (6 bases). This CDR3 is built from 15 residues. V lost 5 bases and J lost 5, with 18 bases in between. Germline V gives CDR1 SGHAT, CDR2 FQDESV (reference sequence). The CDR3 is CASSKRGQPRETQYF. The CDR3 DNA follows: TGTGCCAGCAGCAAACGAGGACAGCCCAGGGAGACCCAGTACTTC. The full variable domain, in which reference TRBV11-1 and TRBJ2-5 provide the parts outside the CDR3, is EAEVAQSPRYKITEKSQAVAFWCDPISGHATLYWYRQILGQGPELLVQFQDESVVDDSQLPKDRFSAERLKGVDSTLKIQPAELGDSAMYLCASSKRGQPRETQYFGPGTRLLVL.

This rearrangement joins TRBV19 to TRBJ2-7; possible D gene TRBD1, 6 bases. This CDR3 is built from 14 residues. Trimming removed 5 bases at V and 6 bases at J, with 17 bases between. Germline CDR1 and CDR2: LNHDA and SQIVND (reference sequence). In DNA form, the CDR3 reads TGTGCCAGTAGTGTCTCCAGGGGAGTTGGCGAGCAGTACTTC. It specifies CASSVSRGVGEQYF.

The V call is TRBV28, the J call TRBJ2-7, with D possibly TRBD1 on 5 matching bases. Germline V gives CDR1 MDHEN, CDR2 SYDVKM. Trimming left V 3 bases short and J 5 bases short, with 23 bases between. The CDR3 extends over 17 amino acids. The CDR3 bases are TGTGCCAGCAGTTTGGGGTGGCCTTCGGGCAGGGTCGACGAGCAGTACTTC. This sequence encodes CASSLGWPSGRVDEQYF.

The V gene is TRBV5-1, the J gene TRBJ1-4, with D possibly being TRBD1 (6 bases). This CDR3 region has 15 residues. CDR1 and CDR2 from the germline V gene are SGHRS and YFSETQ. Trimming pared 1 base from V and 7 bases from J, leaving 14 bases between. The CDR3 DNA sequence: TGCGCCAGCAGCTTGAAATCGGGGGCGCGTGAAAAACTGTTTTTT. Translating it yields CASSLKSGAREKLFF. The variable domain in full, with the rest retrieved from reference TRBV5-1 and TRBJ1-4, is KAGVTQTPRYLIKTRGQQVTLSCSPISGHRSVSWYQQTPGQGLQFLFEYFSETQRNKGNFPGRFSGRQFSNSRSEMNVSTLELGDSALYLCASSLKSGAREKLFFGSGTQLSVL.

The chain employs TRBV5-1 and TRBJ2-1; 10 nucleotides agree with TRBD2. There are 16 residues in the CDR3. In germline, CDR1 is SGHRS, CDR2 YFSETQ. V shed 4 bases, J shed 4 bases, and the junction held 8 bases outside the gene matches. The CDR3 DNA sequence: TGCGCCAGCAGCCGGGATACTAGCGGGACTTACAATGAGCAGTTCTTC. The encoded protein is CASSRDTSGTYNEQFF.

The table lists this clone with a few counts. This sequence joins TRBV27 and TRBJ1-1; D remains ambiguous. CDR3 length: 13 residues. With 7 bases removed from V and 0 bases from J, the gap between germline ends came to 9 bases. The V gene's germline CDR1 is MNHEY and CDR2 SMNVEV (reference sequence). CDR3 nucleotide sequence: TGTGCCAGCATCGGCAGAATGAACACTGAAGCTTTCTTT. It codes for CASIGRMNTEAFF.

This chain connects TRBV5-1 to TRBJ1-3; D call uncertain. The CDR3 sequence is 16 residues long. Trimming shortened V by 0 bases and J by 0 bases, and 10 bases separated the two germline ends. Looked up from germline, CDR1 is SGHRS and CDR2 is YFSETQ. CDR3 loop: CASSLAQSSSGNTIYF. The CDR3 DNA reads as TGCGCCAGCAGCTTGGCTCAGTCAAGCTCTGGAAACACCATATATTTT.

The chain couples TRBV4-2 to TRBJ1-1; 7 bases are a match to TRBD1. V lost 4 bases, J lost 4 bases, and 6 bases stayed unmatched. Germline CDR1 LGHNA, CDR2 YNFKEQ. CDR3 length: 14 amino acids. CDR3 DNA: TGTGCCAGCAGCCCCCTACAGGGGACCACTGAAGCTTTCTTT. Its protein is CASSPLQGTTEAFF.

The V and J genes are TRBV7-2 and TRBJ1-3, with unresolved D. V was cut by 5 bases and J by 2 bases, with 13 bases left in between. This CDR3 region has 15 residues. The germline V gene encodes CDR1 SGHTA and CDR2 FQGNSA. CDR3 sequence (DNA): TGTGCCAGCAGCCGAACACCTGGCCCTGGAAACACCATATATTTT. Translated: CASSRTPGPGNTIYF.

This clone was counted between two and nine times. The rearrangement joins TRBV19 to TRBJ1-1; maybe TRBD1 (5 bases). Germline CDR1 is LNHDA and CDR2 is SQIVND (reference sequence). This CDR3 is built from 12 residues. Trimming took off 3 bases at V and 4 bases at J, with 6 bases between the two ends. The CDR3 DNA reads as TGTGCCAGTAGTATGACAGTCACTGAAGCTTTCTTT. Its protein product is CASSMTVTEAFF.

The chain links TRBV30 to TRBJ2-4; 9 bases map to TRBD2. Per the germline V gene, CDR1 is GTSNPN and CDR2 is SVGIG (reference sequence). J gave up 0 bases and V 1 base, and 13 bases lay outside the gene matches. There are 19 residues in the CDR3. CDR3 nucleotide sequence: TGTGCCTGGAGTGCGGATAGCGGGAGTTCTCAACTAGCCAAAAACATTCAGTACTTC. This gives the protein CAWSADSGSSQLAKNIQYF. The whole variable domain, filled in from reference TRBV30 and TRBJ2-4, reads SQTIHQWPATLVQPVGSPLSLECTVEGTSNPNLYWYRQAAGRGLQLLFYSVGIGQISSEVPQNLSASRPQDRQFILSSKKLLLSDSGFYLCAWSADSGSSQLAKNIQYFGAGTRLSVL.

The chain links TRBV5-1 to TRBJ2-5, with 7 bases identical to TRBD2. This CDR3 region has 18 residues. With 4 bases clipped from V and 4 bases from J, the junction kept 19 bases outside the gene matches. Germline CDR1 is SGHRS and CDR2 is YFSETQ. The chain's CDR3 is CASSMLASRGEGRETQYF. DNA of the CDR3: TGCGCCAGCAGCATGCTCGCCTCCCGGGGGGAGGGCCGAGAGACCCAGTACTTC.

In DNA, the CDR3 is TGTGCCAGCAGCTTGATGAGCAATCAGCCCCAGCATTTT. This codes for CASSLMSNQPQHF. The chain links TRBV5-8 to TRBJ1-5; no firm D call. The CDR3 contains 13 residues. V was clipped by 1 base and J by 1 base, with 3 bases between them. CDR1 is SGHTS, CDR2 YDEGEE, per germline.

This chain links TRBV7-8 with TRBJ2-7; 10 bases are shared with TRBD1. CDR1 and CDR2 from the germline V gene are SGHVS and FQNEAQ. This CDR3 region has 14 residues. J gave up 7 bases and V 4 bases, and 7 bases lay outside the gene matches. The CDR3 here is CASSSRDRGGEQYF. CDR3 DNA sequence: TGTGCCAGCAGCTCCCGGGACAGGGGAGGAGAGCAGTACTTC.

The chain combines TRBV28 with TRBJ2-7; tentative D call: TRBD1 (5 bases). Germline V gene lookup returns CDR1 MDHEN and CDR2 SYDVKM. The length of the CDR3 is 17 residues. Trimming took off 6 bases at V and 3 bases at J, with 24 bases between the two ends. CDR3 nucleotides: TGTGCCAGCAGATCCCCCTACAGTCTTAGGGGAATCTACGAGCAGTACTTC. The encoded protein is CASRSPYSLRGIYEQYF.

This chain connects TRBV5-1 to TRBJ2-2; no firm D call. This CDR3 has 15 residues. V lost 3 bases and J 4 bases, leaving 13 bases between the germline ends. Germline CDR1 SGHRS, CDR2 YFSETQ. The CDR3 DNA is TGCGCCAGCAGCTCTACACCACGGGTCACCGGGGAGCTGTTTTTT. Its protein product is CASSSTPRVTGELFF.

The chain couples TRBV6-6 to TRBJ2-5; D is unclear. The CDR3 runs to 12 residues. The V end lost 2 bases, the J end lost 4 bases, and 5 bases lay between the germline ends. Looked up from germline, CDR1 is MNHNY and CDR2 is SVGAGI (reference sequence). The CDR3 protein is CASSYVRETQYF. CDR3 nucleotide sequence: TGTGCCAGCAGTTACGTTAGAGAGACCCAGTACTTC.

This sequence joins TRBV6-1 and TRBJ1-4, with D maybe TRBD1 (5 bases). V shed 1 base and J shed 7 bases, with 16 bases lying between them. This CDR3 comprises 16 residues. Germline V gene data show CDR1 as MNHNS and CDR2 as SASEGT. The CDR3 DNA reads TGTGCCAGCAGTGAAGTCAACAGATGGAGGGGTGAAAAACTGTTTTTT. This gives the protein CASSEVNRWRGEKLFF.

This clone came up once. In nucleotides, the CDR3 is TGTGCCAGCAGTAAAACGGGACTCTCCTACAATGAGCAGTTCTTC. Protein: CASSKTGLSYNEQFF. This sequence joins TRBV27 and TRBJ2-1; a possible D gene is TRBD2 (6 bases). Between the trimmed V and J ends, which lost 5 bases and 0 bases, there was a span of 11 bases. The CDR3 spans 15 residues. CDR1 MNHEY and CDR2 SMNVEV come from the germline V gene (reference sequence).

CDR3 bases: TGTGCCAGCAGTGATGGGGGGAGGTTACAAGAGACCCAGTACTTC. This sequence encodes CASSDGGRLQETQYF. The V call is TRBV25-1, the J call TRBJ2-5, with D maybe TRBD2 (6 bases). Trimming took 3 bases from V and 2 from J, leaving 13 bases between them. The CDR3 is 15 residues long. The germline gives CDR1 MGHDK, CDR2 SYGVNS.

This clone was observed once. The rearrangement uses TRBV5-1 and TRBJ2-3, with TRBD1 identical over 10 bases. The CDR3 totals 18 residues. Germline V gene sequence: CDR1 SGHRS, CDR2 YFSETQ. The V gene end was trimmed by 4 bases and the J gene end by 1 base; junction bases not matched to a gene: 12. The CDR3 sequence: CASSLTWTGGMGTDTQYF. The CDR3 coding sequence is TGCGCCAGCAGCCTAACGTGGACAGGGGGAATGGGCACAGATACGCAGTATTTT.

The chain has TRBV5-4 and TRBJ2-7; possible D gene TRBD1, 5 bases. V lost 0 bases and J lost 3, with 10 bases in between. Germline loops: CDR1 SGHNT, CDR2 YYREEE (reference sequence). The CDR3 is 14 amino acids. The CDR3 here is CASSLGQGLYEQYF. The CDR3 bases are TGTGCCAGCAGCTTGGGGCAGGGCCTCTACGAGCAGTACTTC.

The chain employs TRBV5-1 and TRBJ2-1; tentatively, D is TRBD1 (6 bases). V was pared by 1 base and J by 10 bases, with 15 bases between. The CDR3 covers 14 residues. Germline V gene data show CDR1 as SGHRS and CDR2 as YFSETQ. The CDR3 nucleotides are TGCGCCAGCAGCTTGACAGGGTGGGTGGAAGAGCAGTTCTTC. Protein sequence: CASSLTGWVEEQFF.

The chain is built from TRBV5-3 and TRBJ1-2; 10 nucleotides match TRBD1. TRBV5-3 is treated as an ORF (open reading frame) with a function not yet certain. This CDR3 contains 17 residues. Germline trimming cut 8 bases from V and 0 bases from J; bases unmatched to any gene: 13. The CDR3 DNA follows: TGTGCCAGGGCTCAGACAGGGGGCCAACCCTCTAACTATGGCTACACCTTC. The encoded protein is CARAQTGGQPSNYGYTF.

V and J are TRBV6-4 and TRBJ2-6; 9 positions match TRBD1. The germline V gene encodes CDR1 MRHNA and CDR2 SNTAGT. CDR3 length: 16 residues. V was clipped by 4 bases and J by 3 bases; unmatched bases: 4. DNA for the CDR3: TGTGCCAGCAGTGCACAGGGGGCGCGTGGGGCCAACGTCCTGACTTTC. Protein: CASSAQGARGANVLTF.

The CDR3 DNA reads TGTGCCTGGAGTGTATCACGGGATCCCACTTACAATGAGCAGTTCTTC. It codes for CAWSVSRDPTYNEQFF. This chain joins TRBV30 and TRBJ2-1; maybe TRBD2 (5 bases). Trimming stripped 0 bases from V and 4 bases from J, with 16 bases between. The CDR3 covers 16 residues. Looked up from germline, CDR1 is GTSNPN and CDR2 is SVGIG (reference sequence).

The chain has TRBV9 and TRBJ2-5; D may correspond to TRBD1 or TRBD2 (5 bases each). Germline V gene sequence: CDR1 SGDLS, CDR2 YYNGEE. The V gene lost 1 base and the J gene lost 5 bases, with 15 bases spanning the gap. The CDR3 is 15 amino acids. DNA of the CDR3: TGTGCCAGCAGCGTAAGAGGGGACCATATGGAGACCCAGTACTTC. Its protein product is CASSVRGDHMETQYF.

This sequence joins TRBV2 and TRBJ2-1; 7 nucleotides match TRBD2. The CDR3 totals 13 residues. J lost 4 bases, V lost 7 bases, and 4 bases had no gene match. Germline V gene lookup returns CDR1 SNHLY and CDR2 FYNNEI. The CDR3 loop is CASTLAVYNEQFF. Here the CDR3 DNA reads TGTGCCAGCACGCTAGCGGTATACAATGAGCAGTTCTTC.

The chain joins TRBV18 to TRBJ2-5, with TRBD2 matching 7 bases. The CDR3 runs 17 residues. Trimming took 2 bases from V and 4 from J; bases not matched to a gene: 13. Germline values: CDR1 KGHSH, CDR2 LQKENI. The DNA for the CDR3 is TGTGCCAGCTCACCATCTTCCTCATCGGGGGGAGGAGAGACCCAGTACTTC. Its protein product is CASSPSSSSGGGETQYF.

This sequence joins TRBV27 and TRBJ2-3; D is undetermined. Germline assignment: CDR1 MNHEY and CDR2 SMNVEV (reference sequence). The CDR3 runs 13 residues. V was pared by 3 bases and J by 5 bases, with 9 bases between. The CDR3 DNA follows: TGTGCCAGCAGTTTCGGACCGGGAGATACGCAGTATTTT. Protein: CASSFGPGDTQYF.

CDR3 protein: CASSQDSWQNTGELFF. As DNA, the CDR3 is TGTGCCAGCAGCCAAGATAGTTGGCAGAACACCGGGGAGCTGTTTTTT. The V call is TRBV4-2, the J call TRBJ2-2, with D unclear. This CDR3 has 16 amino acids. Germline assignment: CDR1 LGHNA and CDR2 YNFKEQ. V was trimmed by 0 bases and J by 1 base, leaving 9 bases between them.